This section outlines one TCR beta chain sequence together with its context. This sample is part of a study of CD8 T cells in Susac syndrome. In contrast to the negatively isolated CD8+ and CD4+ T cells, TEMRA cells were FACS-enriched. The V end lost 7 bases, the J end lost 1 base, and 11 bases lay between the germline ends. The CDR3 is made up of 13 amino acids. The germline gives CDR1 SNHLY, CDR2 FYNNEI. Reverse transcription of about 0.45 to 1 ug RNA was carried out with random hexamers. TCRdb itself ran the immunoSEQ multiplex PCR reads through MiXCR, one entry per CDR3 protein. The sample consists of 300,000 or so distinct CDR3 sequences, just over 90% of them appearing once.

This rearrangement joins TRBV2 to TRBJ2-7; D not resolved. Sequencing was done on a sample of CD4+ T cells from PBMCs. The clonotype originates from a human donor with multiple sclerosis. In DNA form, the CDR3 reads TGTGCCAGCAAGCTTGACGGGTCCTACGAGCAGTACTTC. It codes for CASKLDGSYEQYF.